This record concerns one T cell receptor beta chain sequence. Its specificity is not known. With 60 Vbeta and 13 Jbeta primers, the PCR was carried out. Libraries were prepared by immunoSEQ multiplex PCR; TCRdb keeps only in-frame clonotypes and omits some of them. The top ten clones hold approximately 0.36% of a sample with 200,000 or so clones, more than 75% of them seen once. The CDR3 runs to 15 residues. Germline CDR1 is SEHNR and CDR2 is FQNEAQ (reference sequence). The V gene end was trimmed by 5 bases and the J gene end by 8 bases; junction bases not matched to a gene: 6. These data originate in a study of cytomegalovirus exposure and HLA in healthy donors. Study-level results: Whilst most TCR sequences proved rare, a subset of public TCRs occurred across many donors.

The clonotype was recovered from a male donor in good health and CMV-seropositive. The chain employs TRBV7-9 and TRBJ2-1; 13 bases are shared with TRBD2. The sequenced sample was PBMCs. CDR3 loop: CASSLGLAGRHEQFF. For the CDR3, the DNA is TGTGCCAGCAGCCTGGGACTAGCGGGACGGCATGAGCAGTTCTTC.